The 15 T cell receptor beta chains listed next were all sequenced from one sample in a study of synovial regulatory T cells in juvenile arthritis. Sequenced by immunoSEQ multiplex PCR; TCRdb stores in-frame clones only, minus some. This table lists 7,500 to 10,000 clones. Sequenced: Treg cells from blood. Subset indicated: remaining (HLA-DR-negative) circulating blood Treg cells. All receptors derive from a donor younger than 35 with juvenile idiopathic arthritis.

V gene TRBV19 combines with J gene TRBJ1-2. The CDR3 loop spans 12 amino acids. The DNA is not on file. CDR1 is LNHDA and CDR2 is SQIVND in the germline V gene (reference sequence). The CDR3 spells CASSPADYGYTF.

This rearrangement joins TRBV6-1 to TRBJ1-3. Per germline, CDR1 MNHNS and CDR2 SASEGT. The CDR3 runs to 14 residues. No DNA sequence is on record. The CDR3 spells CASSEVGSGNTIYF.

This clone registers medium-sized by frequency. The chain links TRBV30 to TRBJ1-2. The V gene's germline CDR1 is GTSNPN and CDR2 SVGIG (reference sequence). This CDR3 has 12 residues. Only the protein is on record. The CDR3 reads CAWSVPGKGYTF.

The rearrangement joins TRBV19 to TRBJ2-5; there is no DNA to check the TCRdb D call of TRBD1. Per the germline V gene, CDR1 is LNHDA and CDR2 is SQIVND (reference sequence). The CDR3 length is 14 residues. DNA for this receptor is not on file. CDR3 amino acids: CASSIMDRGETQYF. The variable domain in full, with the rest retrieved from reference TRBV19 and TRBJ2-5, is DGGITQSPKYLFRKEGQNVTLSCEQNLNHDAMYWYRQDPGQGLRLIYYSQIVNDFQKGDIAEGYSVSREKKESFPLTVTSAQKNPTAFYLCASSIMDRGETQYFGPGTRLLVL.

This rearrangement joins TRBV11-2 to TRBJ2-5; TCRdb indicates TRBD1, and absent DNA this call remains unverified. This CDR3 comprises 13 residues. DNA is not recorded here. Germline-derived CDR1 and CDR2 are SGHAT and FQNNGV. CDR3 sequence: CASSLAIQETQYF.

The rearrangement joins TRBV7-2 to TRBJ1-1; TCRdb calls TRBD1, which cannot be checked without DNA. The CDR3 is 13 amino acids. No DNA is recorded. CDR1 is SGHTA, CDR2 FQGNSA, per germline. CDR3 region: CASRRQDYTEAFF.

V is TRBV6-1 and J is TRBJ2-1; TCRdb reports TRBD2, a call that lacks DNA to check it against. The CDR3 totals 14 residues. Only the protein sequence is given. Germline V gene data show CDR1 as MNHNS and CDR2 as SASEGT. The CDR3 sequence is CASSTSGWYNEQFF.

The chain couples TRBV12-5 to TRBJ2-7; TCRdb outputs TRBD1, but without DNA this stays unchecked. The germline V gene encodes CDR1 LGHNT and CDR2 FRNRAP. The CDR3 has 15 amino acids. Only the protein sequence is given. The CDR3 sequence is CASGLEPGGYYEQYF.

The J gene is TRBJ2-1, the V gene TRBV10-3; TCRdb's D call of TRBD2 is untestable without DNA. This CDR3 is built from 17 residues. No DNA accompanies this entry. The V gene's germline CDR1 is ENHRY and CDR2 SYGVKD. The CDR3: CAISESSSGTSYNEQFF.

The CDR3: CAGGSRAPYEQYF. The rearrangement uses TRBV7-9 and TRBJ2-7. This CDR3 region has 13 residues. The DNA sequence is not available. CDR1 is SEHNR and CDR2 is FQNEAQ in the germline V gene (reference sequence).

The gene calls are TRBV11-2 and TRBJ2-5; TCRdb returns TRBD1, unconfirmable since there is no DNA. CDR1 is SGHAT and CDR2 is FQNNGV in the germline V gene. This CDR3 is 16 amino acids long. The nucleotide record is missing. The CDR3 loop reads CASSLHTGLQELAQYF.

The chain links TRBV6-1 to TRBJ2-3; lacking DNA, the TRBD2 call made by TCRdb goes unchecked. There are 14 residues in the CDR3. DNA for this receptor is not on file. CDR1 is MNHNS and CDR2 is SASEGT in the germline V gene. The CDR3 loop reads CASRIGLDTDTQYF.

This chain connects TRBV7-8 to TRBJ1-1. This CDR3 contains 12 residues. DNA for this receptor is not on file. Germline V gene data show CDR1 as SGHVS and CDR2 as FQNEAQ. CDR3 residues: CASSLRGTEAFF. The variable domain in full, completed from reference TRBV7-8 and TRBJ1-1, reads GAGVSQSPRYKVAKRGQDVALRCDPISGHVSLFWYQQALGQGPEFLTYFQNEAQLDKSGLPSDRFFAERPEGSVSTLKIQRTQQEDSAVYLCASSLRGTEAFFGQGTRLTVV.

The rearrangement links TRBV19 to TRBJ2-5; TCRdb picks TRBD1, but there is no DNA to check that call. The germline V gene encodes CDR1 LNHDA and CDR2 SQIVND (reference sequence). The CDR3 contains 16 residues. No DNA was logged. The CDR3 reads CASSIGGGHLSETQYF.

J is TRBJ1-2 and V is TRBV27. Germline CDR1 and CDR2: MNHEY and SMNVEV (reference sequence). The CDR3 has 15 residues. No nucleotide data were recorded. CDR3 in amino acids: CASSLSMTGPGGYTF.